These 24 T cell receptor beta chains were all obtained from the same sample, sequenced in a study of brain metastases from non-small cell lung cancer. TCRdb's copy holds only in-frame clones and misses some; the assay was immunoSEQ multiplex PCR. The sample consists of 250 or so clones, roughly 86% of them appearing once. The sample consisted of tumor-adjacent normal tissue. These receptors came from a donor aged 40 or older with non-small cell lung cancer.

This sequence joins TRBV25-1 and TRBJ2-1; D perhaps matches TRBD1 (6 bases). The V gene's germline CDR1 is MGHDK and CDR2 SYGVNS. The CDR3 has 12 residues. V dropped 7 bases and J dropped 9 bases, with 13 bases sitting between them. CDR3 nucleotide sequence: TGTGCCAGCACAGGGCAGGGGACTGAGCAGTTCTTC. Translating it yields CASTGQGTEQFF.

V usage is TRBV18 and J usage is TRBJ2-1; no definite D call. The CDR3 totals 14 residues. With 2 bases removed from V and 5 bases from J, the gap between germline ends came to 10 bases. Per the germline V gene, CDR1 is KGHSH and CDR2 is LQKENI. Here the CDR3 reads CASSPIGRHNEQFF. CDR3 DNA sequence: TGTGCCAGCTCACCAATTGGACGCCACAATGAGCAGTTCTTC.

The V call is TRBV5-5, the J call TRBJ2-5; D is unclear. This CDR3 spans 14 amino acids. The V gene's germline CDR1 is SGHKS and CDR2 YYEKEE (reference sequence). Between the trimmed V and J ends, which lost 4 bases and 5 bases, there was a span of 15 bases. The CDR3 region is CASSRKVGPETQYF. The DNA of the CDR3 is TGTGCCAGCAGCCGCAAAGTCGGGCCGGAGACCCAGTACTTC.

The CDR3 coding sequence is TGTGCCAGCTCACCACGTTTTGGGAGCGGGAATGAGCAGTTCTTC. Translating gives CASSPRFGSGNEQFF. The rearrangement uses TRBV18 and TRBJ2-1; weak D call: TRBD2 (6 bases). The CDR3 contains 15 residues. The germline gives CDR1 KGHSH, CDR2 LQKENI. Trimming stripped 1 base from V and 7 bases from J, with 14 bases between.

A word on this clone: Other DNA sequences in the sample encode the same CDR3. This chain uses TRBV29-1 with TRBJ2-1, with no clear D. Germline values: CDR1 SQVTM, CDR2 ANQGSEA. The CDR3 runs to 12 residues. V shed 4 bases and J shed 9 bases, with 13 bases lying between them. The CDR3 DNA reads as TGCAGCGTTGTTTACCACACGGCTGAGCAGTTCTTC. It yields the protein CSVVYHTAEQFF.

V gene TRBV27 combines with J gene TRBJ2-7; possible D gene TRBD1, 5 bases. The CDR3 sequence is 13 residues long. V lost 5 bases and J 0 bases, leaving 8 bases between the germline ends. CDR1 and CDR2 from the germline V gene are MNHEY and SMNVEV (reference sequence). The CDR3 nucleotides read TGTGCCAGCAGTGTAGGGGACTCCTACGAGCAGTACTTC. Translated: CASSVGDSYEQYF.

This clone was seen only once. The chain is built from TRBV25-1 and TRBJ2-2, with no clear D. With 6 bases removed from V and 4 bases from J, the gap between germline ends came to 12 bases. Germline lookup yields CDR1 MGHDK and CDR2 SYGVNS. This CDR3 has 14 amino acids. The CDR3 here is CASRKGVSTGELFF. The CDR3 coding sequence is TGTGCCAGCAGAAAGGGTGTTAGCACCGGGGAGCTGTTTTTT.

The DNA of the CDR3 is TGTGCCAGCAGCTTAGACGGGACTCTCGACGAGCAGTACTTC. Encoded protein: CASSLDGTLDEQYF. The chain joins TRBV7-2 to TRBJ2-7, with D maybe TRBD2 (6 bases). The ends were cut back, 1 base at V and 5 bases at J, with 12 bases in the middle. This CDR3 region has 14 residues. Germline CDR1 and CDR2: SGHTA and FQGNSA.

The CDR3 is CASSATGGAVGNGYTF. The CDR3 nucleotides are TGTGCCAGCAGCGCGACAGGGGGCGCGGTCGGGAATGGCTACACCTTC. This sequence joins TRBV7-2 and TRBJ1-2, with 10 bases lining up with TRBD1. The CDR3 consists of 16 residues. The junction had 12 bases not matched to a gene; V was cut back by 5 bases and J by 6 bases. CDR1 and CDR2 (germline): SGHTA, FQGNSA.

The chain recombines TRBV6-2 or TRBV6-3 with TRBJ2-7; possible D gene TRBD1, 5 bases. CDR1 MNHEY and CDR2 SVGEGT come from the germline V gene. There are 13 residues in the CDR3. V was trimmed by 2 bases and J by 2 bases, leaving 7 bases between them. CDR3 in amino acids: CASSYDRTYEQYF. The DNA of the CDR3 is TGTGCCAGCAGTTACGACAGAACCTACGAGCAGTACTTC.

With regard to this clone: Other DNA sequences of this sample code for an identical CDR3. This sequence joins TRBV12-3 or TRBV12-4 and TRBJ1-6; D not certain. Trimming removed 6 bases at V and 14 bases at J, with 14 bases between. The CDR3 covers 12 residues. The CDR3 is CASSTATGSLHF. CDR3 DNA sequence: TGTGCCAGCAGCACTGCTACCGGGTCCCTCCACTTT.

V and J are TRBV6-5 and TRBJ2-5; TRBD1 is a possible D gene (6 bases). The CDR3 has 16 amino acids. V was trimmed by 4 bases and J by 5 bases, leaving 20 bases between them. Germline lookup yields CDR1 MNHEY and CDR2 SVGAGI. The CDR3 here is CASSWTASTSGETQYF. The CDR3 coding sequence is TGTGCCAGCAGTTGGACAGCCTCAACTTCCGGGGAGACCCAGTACTTC.

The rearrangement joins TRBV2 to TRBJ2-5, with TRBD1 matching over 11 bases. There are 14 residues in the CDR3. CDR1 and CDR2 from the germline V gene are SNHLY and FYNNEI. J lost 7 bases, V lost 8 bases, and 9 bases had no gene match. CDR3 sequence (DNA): TGTGCCAGCGGGGGACAGGGGGGTCGGAGGACCCAGTACTTC. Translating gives CASGGQGGRRTQYF.

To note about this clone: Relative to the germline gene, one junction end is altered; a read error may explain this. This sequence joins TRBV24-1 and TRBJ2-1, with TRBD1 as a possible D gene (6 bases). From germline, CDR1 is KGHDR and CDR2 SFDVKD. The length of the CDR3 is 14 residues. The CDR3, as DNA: TGTGCCACCAGTCCCGGGACACCGCCCAATGGGCAGTTCTTC. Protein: CATSPGTPPNGQFF.

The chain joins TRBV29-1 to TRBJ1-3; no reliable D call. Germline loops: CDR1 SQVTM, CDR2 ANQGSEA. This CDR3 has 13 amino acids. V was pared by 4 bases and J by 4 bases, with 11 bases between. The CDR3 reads CSVAISGGNTIYF. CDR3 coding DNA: TGCAGCGTTGCTATCTCGGGGGGAAACACCATATATTTT.

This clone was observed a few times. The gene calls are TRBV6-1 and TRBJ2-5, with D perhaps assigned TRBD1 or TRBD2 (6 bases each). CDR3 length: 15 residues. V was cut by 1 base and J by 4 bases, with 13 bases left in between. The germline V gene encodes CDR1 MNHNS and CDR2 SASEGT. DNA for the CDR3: TGTGCCAGCAGTGAAGACGCCTGGGGGGCAGAGACCCAGTACTTC. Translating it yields CASSEDAWGAETQYF.

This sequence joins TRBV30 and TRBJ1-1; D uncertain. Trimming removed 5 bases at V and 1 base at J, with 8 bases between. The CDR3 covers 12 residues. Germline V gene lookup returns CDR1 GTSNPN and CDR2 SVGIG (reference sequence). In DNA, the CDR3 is TGTGCCTGGTCCGTTAAGAACACTGAAGCTTTCTTT. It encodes CAWSVKNTEAFF. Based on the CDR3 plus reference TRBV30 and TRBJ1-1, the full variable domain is SQTIHQWPATLVQPVGSPLSLECTVEGTSNPNLYWYRQAAGRGLQLLFYSVGIGQISSEVPQNLSASRPQDRQFILSSKKLLLSDSGFYLCAWSVKNTEAFFGQGTRLTVV.

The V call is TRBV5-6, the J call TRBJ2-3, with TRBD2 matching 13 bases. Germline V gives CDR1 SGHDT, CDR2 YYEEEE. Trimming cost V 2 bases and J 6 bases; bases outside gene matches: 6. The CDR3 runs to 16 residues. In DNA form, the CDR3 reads TGTGCCAGCAGCTTCCTCCGACTAGCGGGAGGTGATACGCAGTATTTT. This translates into CASSFLRLAGGDTQYF.

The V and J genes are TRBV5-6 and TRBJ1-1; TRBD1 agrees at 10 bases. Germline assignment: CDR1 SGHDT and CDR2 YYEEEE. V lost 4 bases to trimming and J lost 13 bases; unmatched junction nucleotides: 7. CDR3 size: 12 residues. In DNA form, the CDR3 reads TGTGCCAGCAGCCGAGGGACAGGGGATTTTTTCTTT. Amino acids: CASSRGTGDFFF.

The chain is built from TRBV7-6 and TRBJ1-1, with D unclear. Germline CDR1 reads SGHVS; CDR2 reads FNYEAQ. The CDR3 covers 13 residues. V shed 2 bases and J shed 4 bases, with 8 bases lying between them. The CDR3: CASSLRVSTEAFF. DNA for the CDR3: TGTGCCAGCAGCTTAAGGGTTAGCACTGAAGCTTTCTTT. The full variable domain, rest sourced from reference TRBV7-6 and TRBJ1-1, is GAGVSQSPRYKVTKRGQDVALRCDPISGHVSLYWYRQALGQGPEFLTYFNYEAQQDKSGLPNDRFSAERPEGSISTLTIQRTEQRDSAMYRCASSLRVSTEAFFGQGTRLTVV.

This chain's CDR3 is CASSETSSGNTIYF. CDR3 nucleotides: TGTGCCAGCAGTGAAACAAGCTCTGGAAACACCATATATTTT. The chain uses TRBV2 and TRBJ1-3; the D is unclear. V lost 2 bases, J lost 0 bases, and 5 bases lay in between. From germline, CDR1 is SNHLY and CDR2 FYNNEI. The CDR3 length is 14 residues.

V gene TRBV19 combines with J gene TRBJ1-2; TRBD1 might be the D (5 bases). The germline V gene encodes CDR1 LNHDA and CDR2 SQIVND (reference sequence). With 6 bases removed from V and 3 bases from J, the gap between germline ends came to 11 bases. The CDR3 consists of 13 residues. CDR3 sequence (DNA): TGTGCCAGTAGGACAGAGGGCGACTATGGCTACACCTTC. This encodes CASRTEGDYGYTF.

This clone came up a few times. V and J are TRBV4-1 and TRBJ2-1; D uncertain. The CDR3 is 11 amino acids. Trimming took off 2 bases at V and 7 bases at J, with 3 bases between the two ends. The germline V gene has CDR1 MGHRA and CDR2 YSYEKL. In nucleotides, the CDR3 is TGCGCCAGCAGCCAAATAAATGAGCAGTTCTTC. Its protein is CASSQINEQFF.

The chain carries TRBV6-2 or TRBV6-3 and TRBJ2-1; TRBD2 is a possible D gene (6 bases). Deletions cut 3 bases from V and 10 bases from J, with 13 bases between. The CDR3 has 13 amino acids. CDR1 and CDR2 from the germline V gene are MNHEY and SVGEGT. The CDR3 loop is CASSYLGLREQFF. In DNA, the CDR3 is TGTGCCAGCAGTTATCTGGGACTTAGGGAGCAGTTCTTC.